This is a list of T cell receptor beta chains from one sample in a study of shared clonotypes between healthy human individuals. Measured with immunoSEQ multiplex PCR; TCRdb has only the in-frame clones, and not every one. Counted here are around 720,000 clones, about three quarters occurring once; the ten biggest clones make up 1.5% to 2%. Input material: memory CD4+ T cells sorted from blood. These receptors were collected from a woman aged 25 to 39 in good health. The CDR3 runs from the conserved cysteine through the conserved F or W. A D gene is named only where the DNA matches it firmly. The size entry is marked missing in some rows and otherwise reads once, few, many or a size class.

NA	TRBV19	TRBJ1-5	NA	CASSMRSSNQPQHF	TGTGCCAGTAGTATGAGGTCTAGCAATCAGCCCCAGCATTTT
NA	TRBV5-1	TRBJ2-1	TRBD2	CASSQGLAGGPDNEQFF	TGCGCCAGCAGCCAGGGACTAGCGGGAGGGCCTGACAATGAGCAGTTCTTC
NA	TRBV6-1	TRBJ1-2	TRBD1	CASSPTLDRLPAF	TGTGCCAGCAGTCCTACCCTGGACAGGCTGCCCGCCTTC
NA	TRBV7-2	TRBJ2-4	TRBD2	CASSSLGGINIQYF	TGTGCCAGCAGCTCCCTCGGGGGGATAAACATTCAGTACTTC
NA	TRBV28	TRBJ1-3	NA	CASTPLSSGNTIYF	TGTGCCAGCACGCCCCTCAGCTCTGGAAACACCATATATTTT
NA	TRBV7-9	TRBJ1-1	NA	CASSLQTNTEAFF	TGTGCCAGCAGCTTACAAACGAACACTGAAGCTTTCTTT
once	TRBV7-8	TRBJ2-3	NA	CASSSQRPIASTDTQYF	TGTGCCAGCAGCTCACAAAGACCAATCGCTAGCACAGATACGCAGTATTTT
few	TRBV9	TRBJ1-5	NA	CASSPAGEGNQPQHF	TGTGCCAGCAGTCCAGCGGGCGAGGGCAATCAGCCCCAGCATTTT
NA	TRBV19	TRBJ2-7	TRBD2	CASSAGGAYEQYF	TGTGCCAGTAGTGCGGGAGGCGCCTACGAGCAGTACTTC
NA	TRBV4-2	TRBJ2-7	NA	CASSQDSGPYEQYF	TGTGCCAGCAGCCAAGATAGCGGACCCTACGAGCAGTACTTC
once	TRBV6-6	TRBJ2-7	TRBD2	CASSTGTSGFSYEQYF	TGTGCCAGCAGTACCGGTACTAGCGGCTTTTCCTACGAGCAGTACTTC
once	TRBV28	TRBJ1-5	NA	CASSKYSNQPQHF	TGTGCCAGCAGCAAGTATAGCAATCAGCCCCAGCATTTT
few	TRBV30	TRBJ2-2	TRBD1	CAWRPGGGNTGELFF	TGTGCCTGGAGACCAGGGGGTGGTAACACCGGGGAGCTGTTTTTT
NA	TRBV10-3	TRBJ1-1	NA	CATQKGPNTEAFF	TGTGCCACCCAGAAAGGGCCGAACACTGAAGCTTTCTTT
NA	TRBV6-1	TRBJ2-4	TRBD2	CASSRLGTSKNIQYF	TGTGCCAGCAGCCGCCTCGGGACTAGTAAAAACATTCAGTACTTC
NA	TRBV23-1	TRBJ1-5	NA	CASSQAAFPAYNQPQHF	TGCGCCAGCAGTCAGGCCGCCTTCCCCGCCTATAATCAGCCCCAGCATTTT
NA	TRBV28	TRBJ1-2	TRBD1	CASRRTTGLYGYTF	TGTGCCAGCAGACGTACGACAGGGCTTTATGGCTACACCTTC
NA	TRBV6-4	TRBJ2-2	TRBD2	CASSPDGAGGYTGELFF	TGTGCCAGCAGCCCCGACGGGGCGGGGGGATACACCGGGGAGCTGTTTTTT
NA	TRBV6-6	TRBJ2-1	TRBD2	CASSYELAGGVNEQFF	TGTGCCAGCAGTTACGAACTAGCGGGAGGTGTCAATGAGCAGTTCTTC
NA	TRBV4-1	TRBJ2-7	NA	CASSQDPRQFLYEQYF	TGCGCCAGCAGCCAAGATCCTCGGCAGTTCCTCTACGAGCAGTACTTC
NA	TRBV27	TRBJ1-1	NA	CASSYGRTLMTEAFF	TGTGCCAGCAGTTATGGACGTACCCTGATGACTGAAGCTTTCTTT
once	TRBV7-8	TRBJ2-2	NA	CASSPMSAGELFF	TGTGCCAGCAGCCCAATGTCGGCCGGGGAGCTGTTTTTT
NA	TRBV30	TRBJ2-7	TRBD1	CAWSSGQGGYEQYF	TGTGCCTGGAGTTCGGGACAGGGAGGGTACGAGCAGTACTTC
NA	TRBV2	TRBJ1-2	TRBD1	CASSGQGAGGYTF	TGTGCCAGCAGTGGGCAGGGGGCGGGTGGCTACACCTTC
NA	TRBV25-1	TRBJ2-1	NA	CASMAEEGYNEQFF	TGTGCCAGCATGGCGGAGGAGGGTTACAATGAGCAGTTCTTC
NA	TRBV7-2	TRBJ2-5	TRBD1	CASSSAGTVKETQYF	TGTGCCAGCAGCTCCGCCGGGACAGTTAAAGAGACCCAGTACTTC